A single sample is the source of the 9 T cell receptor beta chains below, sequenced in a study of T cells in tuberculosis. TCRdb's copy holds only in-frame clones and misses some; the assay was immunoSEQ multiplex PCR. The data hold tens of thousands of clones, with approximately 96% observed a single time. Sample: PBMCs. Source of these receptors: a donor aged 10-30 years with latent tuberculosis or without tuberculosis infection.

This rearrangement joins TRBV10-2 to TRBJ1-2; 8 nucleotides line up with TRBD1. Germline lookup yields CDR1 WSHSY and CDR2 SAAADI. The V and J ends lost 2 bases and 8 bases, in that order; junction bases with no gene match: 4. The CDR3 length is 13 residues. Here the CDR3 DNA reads TGCGCCAGCAGTGAGCAGGGGGCTAAGGGCTACACCTTC. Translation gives CASSEQGAKGYTF.

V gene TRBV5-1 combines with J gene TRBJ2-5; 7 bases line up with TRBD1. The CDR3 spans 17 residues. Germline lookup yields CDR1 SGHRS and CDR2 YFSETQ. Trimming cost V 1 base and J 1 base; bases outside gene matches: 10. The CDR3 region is CASSLLTTGTAQETQYF. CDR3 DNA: TGCGCCAGCAGCTTGCTGACAACCGGGACAGCCCAAGAGACCCAGTACTTC.

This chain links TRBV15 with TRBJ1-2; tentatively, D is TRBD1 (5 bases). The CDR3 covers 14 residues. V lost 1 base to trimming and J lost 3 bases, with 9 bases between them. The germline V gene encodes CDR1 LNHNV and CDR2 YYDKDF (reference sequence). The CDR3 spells CATSRGLQDYGYTF. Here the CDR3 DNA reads TGTGCCACCAGCAGAGGCCTACAGGACTATGGCTACACCTTC. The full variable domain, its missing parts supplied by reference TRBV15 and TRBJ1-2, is DAMVIQNPRYQVTQFGKPVTLSCSQTLNHNVMYWYQQKSSQAPKLLFHYYDKDFNNEADTPDNFQSRRPNTSFCFLDIRSPGLGDTAMYLCATSRGLQDYGYTFGSGTRLTVV.

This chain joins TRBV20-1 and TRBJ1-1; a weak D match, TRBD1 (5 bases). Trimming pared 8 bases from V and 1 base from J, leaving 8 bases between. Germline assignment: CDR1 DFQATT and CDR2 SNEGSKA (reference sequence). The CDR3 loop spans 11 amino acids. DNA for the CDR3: TGCAGTCCCGACAGGAACACTGAAGCTTTCTTT. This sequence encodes CSPDRNTEAFF.

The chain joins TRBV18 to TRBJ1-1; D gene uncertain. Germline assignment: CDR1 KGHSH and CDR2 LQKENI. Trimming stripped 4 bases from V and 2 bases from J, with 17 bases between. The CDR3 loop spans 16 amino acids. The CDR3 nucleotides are TGTGCCAGCTCACTAAACGACCTACAGATAAACACTGAAGCTTTCTTT. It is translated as CASSLNDLQINTEAFF.

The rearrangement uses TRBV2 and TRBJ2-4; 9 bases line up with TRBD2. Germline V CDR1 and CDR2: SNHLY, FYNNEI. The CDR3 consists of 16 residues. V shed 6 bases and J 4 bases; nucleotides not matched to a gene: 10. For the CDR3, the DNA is TGTGCCAGCAGAGGTAGCGGGAGTCTAGGGAAAAACATTCAGTACTTC. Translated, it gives CASRGSGSLGKNIQYF. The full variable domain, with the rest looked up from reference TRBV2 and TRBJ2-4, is EPEVTQTPSHQVTQMGQEVILRCVPISNHLYFYWYRQILGQKVEFLVSFYNNEISEKSEIFDDQFSVERPDGSNFTLKIRSTKLEDSAMYFCASRGSGSLGKNIQYFGAGTRLSVL.

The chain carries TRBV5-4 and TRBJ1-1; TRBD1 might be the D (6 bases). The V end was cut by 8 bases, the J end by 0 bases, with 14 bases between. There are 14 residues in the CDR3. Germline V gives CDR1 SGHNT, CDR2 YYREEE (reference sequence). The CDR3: CASSTGMMNTEAFF. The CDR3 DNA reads TGTGCCAGTAGCACAGGGATGATGAACACTGAAGCTTTCTTT.

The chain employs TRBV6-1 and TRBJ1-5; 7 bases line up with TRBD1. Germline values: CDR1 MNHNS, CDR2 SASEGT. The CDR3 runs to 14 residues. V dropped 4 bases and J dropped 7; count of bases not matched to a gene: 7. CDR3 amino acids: CASSVQGWGQPQHF. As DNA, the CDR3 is TGTGCCAGCAGTGTACAGGGGTGGGGGCAGCCCCAGCATTTT.

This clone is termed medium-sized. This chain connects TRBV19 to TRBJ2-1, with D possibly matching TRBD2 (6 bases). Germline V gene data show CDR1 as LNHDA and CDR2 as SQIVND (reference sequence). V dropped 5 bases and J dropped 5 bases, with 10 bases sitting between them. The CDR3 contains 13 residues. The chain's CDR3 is CASSLIADNEQFF. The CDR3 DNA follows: TGTGCCAGTAGTTTGATAGCGGACAATGAGCAGTTCTTC.